This T cell receptor beta chain was captured in a study of CD8 T cells in ankylosing spondylitis. General study results and limits: A TCR beta motif made of fewer than ten highly homologous variants seemed typical of ankylosing spondylitis blood. Past studies reported some motif variants in reactive arthritis synovial fluid and blood.

TCRdb re-derived calls from the 5' RACE reads in MiXCR, one entry per CDR3 protein. The sample has around 490,000 distinct CDR3 sequences; roughly 5% are singletons. This clonotype was counted many times. What it binds is unknown. CDR3 length: 13 residues. Germline V gene lookup returns CDR1 SGHTA and CDR2 FQGNSA. Trimming left V 5 bases short and J 4 bases short, with 9 bases between. Sequenced input: blood, either unsorted or a sorted T cell fraction (not recorded which). This rearrangement joins TRBV7-2 to TRBJ2-1, with D unresolved. The sequence was obtained from a male donor with ankylosing spondylitis. This CDR3 is CASSVAGYNEQFF. The CDR3 DNA reads TGTGCCAGCAGCGTCGCCGGGTACAATGAGCAGTTCTTC.